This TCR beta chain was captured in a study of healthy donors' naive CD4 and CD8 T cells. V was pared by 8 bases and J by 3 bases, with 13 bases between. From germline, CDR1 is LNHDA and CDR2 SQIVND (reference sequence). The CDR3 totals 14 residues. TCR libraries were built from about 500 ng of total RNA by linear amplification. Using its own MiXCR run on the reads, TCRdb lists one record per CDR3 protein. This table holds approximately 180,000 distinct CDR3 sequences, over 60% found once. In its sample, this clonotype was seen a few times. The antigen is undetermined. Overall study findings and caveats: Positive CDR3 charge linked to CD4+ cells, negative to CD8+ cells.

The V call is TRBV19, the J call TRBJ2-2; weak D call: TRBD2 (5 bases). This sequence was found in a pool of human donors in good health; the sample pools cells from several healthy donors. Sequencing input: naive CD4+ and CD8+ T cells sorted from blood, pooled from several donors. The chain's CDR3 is CASGLPLDTGELFF. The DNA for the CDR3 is TGTGCCAGTGGACTGCCTCTGGACACCGGGGAGCTGTTTTTT.